These 27 T cell receptor beta chains were sequenced from one sample in a study of T cells in Graves' hyperthyroidism and ophthalmopathy. The TCR beta CDR3 regions underwent amplification using RNA transcripts as the source. When the TCR CDR3 underwent first-round RT-PCR, the HTBI primer set was used. TCRdb recomputed calls from the multiplex PCR reads with MiXCR, one row per CDR3 protein. The sample has approximately 400,000 distinct CDR3 sequences, 15% seen once; the top ten hold approximately 32%. The sequencing sample was made of blood. These receptors all come from a woman younger than 45 with Graves' hyperthyroidism.

This clonotype was seen repeatedly, ten times or more. The rearrangement uses TRBV3-1 and TRBJ2-1, with TRBD2 matching 10 bases. Germline CDR1 and CDR2: LGHDT and YNNKEL (reference sequence). The CDR3 loop spans 16 amino acids. The junction had 6 bases not matched to a gene; V was cut back by 0 bases and J by 7 bases. The CDR3 coding sequence is TGTGCCAGCAGCCAAGAAGTACTAGCGGGAAAGAATGAGCAGTTCTTC. This sequence encodes CASSQEVLAGKNEQFF.

V is TRBV4-1 and J is TRBJ1-1; 9 nucleotides align to TRBD1. CDR3 length: 17 residues. After removal of 5 bases from V and 1 base from J, the junction contained 11 bases not matched to a gene. The germline V gene encodes CDR1 MGHRA and CDR2 YSYEKL. The CDR3, as DNA: TGCGCCAGCAGCTCTCAACAGGGGGCGCGGGGGAACACTGAAGCTTTCTTT. Its translation is CASSSQQGARGNTEAFF.

The chain has TRBV19 and TRBJ1-1, with D maybe TRBD1 (6 bases). The CDR3 has 12 amino acids. The germline V and J ends were trimmed by 7 bases and 10 bases, with 16 bases remaining between them. Germline V gene data show CDR1 as LNHDA and CDR2 as SQIVND (reference sequence). The CDR3 nucleotides are TGTGCCAGTATTTCAGGGGAATACGGAGCTTTCTTT. It translates to CASISGEYGAFF.

Many counts were recorded for this clonotype. This CDR3 reads CASQPAGANVLTF. Written as DNA, the CDR3 is TGTGCCAGCCAGCCGGCTGGGGCCAACGTCCTGACTTTC. The rearrangement joins TRBV12-3 or TRBV12-4 to TRBJ2-6, with D hard to call. CDR3 length equals 13 residues. V lost 8 bases and J lost 2, with 7 bases in between.

In regard to this clonotype: A much larger clone differs from this one at a single base, so this may be a read error. The chain combines TRBV27 with TRBJ1-4, with a possible D match to TRBD1 (5 bases). This CDR3 spans 14 amino acids. Germline V CDR1 and CDR2: MNHEY, SMNVEV (reference sequence). For the CDR3, the DNA is TGTGCCAGCAGTTTTGGGGGGTTCGGTGAAAGACTGTTTTTT. It codes for CASSFGGFGERLFF. The full variable domain, rest sourced from reference TRBV27 and TRBJ1-4, is EAQVTQNPRYLITVTGKKLTVTCSQNMNHEYMSWYRQDPGLGLRQIYYSMNVEVTDKGDVPEGYKVSRKEKRNFPLILESPSPNQTSLYFCASSFGGFGERLFFGSGTQLSVL.

This clonotype has a handful of counts. This sequence joins TRBV28 and TRBJ2-7, with TRBD2 matching over 7 bases. The CDR3 consists of 15 residues. Unmatched junction bases numbered 4, after V lost 2 bases and J lost 0 bases. Germline V lookup: CDR1 MDHEN, CDR2 SYDVKM. The CDR3 spells CASSLQAGNSYEQYF. DNA of the CDR3: TGTGCCAGCAGTTTACAAGCGGGAAACTCCTACGAGCAGTACTTC.

This clonotype has only a few counts. This chain uses TRBV19 with TRBJ2-2; 7 positions match TRBD2. CDR1 is LNHDA, CDR2 SQIVND, per germline (reference sequence). Trimming removed 9 bases from V and 7 bases from J; junction bases left unmatched: 14. CDR3 length equals 15 residues. The CDR3 DNA sequence: TGTGCCAGAAAGAGGAAACTAGCGAGAATCGGGGAGCTGTTTTTT. It is translated as CARKRKLARIGELFF. Full variable domain (missing parts from reference TRBV19 and TRBJ2-2): DGGITQSPKYLFRKEGQNVTLSCEQNLNHDAMYWYRQDPGQGLRLIYYSQIVNDFQKGDIAEGYSVSREKKESFPLTVTSAQKNPTAFYLCARKRKLARIGELFFGEGSRLTVL.

This clonotype was observed at least ten times. The J gene is TRBJ2-1, the V gene TRBV2, with TRBD2 identical over 7 bases. This CDR3 region has 15 residues. V dropped 3 bases and J dropped 4; count of bases not matched to a gene: 6. Germline V gene lookup returns CDR1 SNHLY and CDR2 FYNNEI. This CDR3 reads CASSEGRLAYNEQFF. The CDR3 bases are TGTGCCAGCAGTGAGGGGAGACTAGCTTACAATGAGCAGTTCTTC.

The chain links TRBV4-1 to TRBJ2-5; the match to TRBD1 covers 7 bases. Unmatched junction bases numbered 2, after V lost 4 bases and J lost 0 bases. This CDR3 is 14 amino acids long. Germline CDR1 reads MGHRA; CDR2 reads YSYEKL. The CDR3 DNA is TGCGCCAGCAGCCCTACAGGGGACCAAGAGACCCAGTACTTC. Translation: CASSPTGDQETQYF.

This clonotype was seen at least ten times. The DNA for the CDR3 is TGTGCCAGCAGCCCATTTTTTACCGGGCTCAAGGGCACTGAAGCTTTCTTT. Translated, it gives CASSPFFTGLKGTEAFF. The V call is TRBV7-6, the J call TRBJ1-1, with D unresolved. The CDR3 totals 17 residues. Germline V gene lookup returns CDR1 SGHVS and CDR2 FNYEAQ. The V end was cut by 5 bases, the J end by 4 bases, with 23 bases between.

This clonotype showed up just a few times. The chain combines TRBV20-1 with TRBJ1-1, with D maybe TRBD1 (6 bases). CDR1 is DFQATT, CDR2 SNEGSKA, per germline (reference sequence). The CDR3 has 13 residues. CDR3: CSAKKTGRTEAFF. CDR3 DNA: TGCAGCGCGAAAAAAACAGGGCGAACTGAAGCTTTCTTT.

This clonotype has a single count. As DNA, the CDR3 is TGCGCCAGCAGCCAAGAGGGACTAGCGGGAGGGGTCGGGTCCTACAATGAGCAGTTCTTC. It yields the protein CASSQEGLAGGVGSYNEQFF. The chain couples TRBV4-1 to TRBJ2-1; 16 nucleotides match TRBD2. The CDR3 length is 20 residues. Per germline, CDR1 MGHRA and CDR2 YSYEKL. V shed 0 bases, J shed 1 base, and the junction held 6 bases outside the gene matches.

The rearrangement links TRBV20-1 to TRBJ1-2; D is ambiguous. The CDR3 consists of 14 residues. The V and J ends lost 6 bases and 1 base respectively, with 15 bases between them. Germline assignment: CDR1 DFQATT and CDR2 SNEGSKA (reference sequence). The DNA for the CDR3 is TGCAGTGCCCCCGACGAGGTCCTTAACTATGGCTACACCTTC. It specifies CSAPDEVLNYGYTF.

The table lists this clonotype with many counts. The chain couples TRBV5-1 to TRBJ2-3, with D possibly being TRBD1 (7 bases). CDR1 and CDR2 from the germline V gene are SGHRS and YFSETQ. V lost 0 bases and J 4 bases, leaving 12 bases between the germline ends. The length of the CDR3 is 15 residues. CDR3: CASSLGAGGPDTQYF. For the CDR3, the DNA is TGCGCCAGCAGCTTGGGGGCAGGGGGGCCAGATACGCAGTATTTT.

The table lists this clonotype with many counts. The J gene is TRBJ2-3, the V gene TRBV12-3 or TRBV12-4; D unclear. The CDR3 is made up of 15 amino acids. V lost 6 bases to trimming and J lost 6 bases, with 19 bases between them. The CDR3 DNA sequence: TGTGCCAGCAGCCACCGCAGCGCTGCACGGGATACGCAGTATTTT. Amino acids: CASSHRSAARDTQYF.

This clonotype was observed a handful of times. J is TRBJ2-1 and V is TRBV24-1; unclear D gene. This CDR3 spans 12 amino acids. V was pared by 2 bases and J by 8 bases, with 6 bases between. Germline CDR1 KGHDR, CDR2 SFDVKD. The DNA for the CDR3 is TGTGCCACCAGTGATTATAGGGATGAGCAGTTCTTC. Translating gives CATSDYRDEQFF.

The sample holds many counts of this clonotype. V usage is TRBV7-9 and J usage is TRBJ2-3; 9 nucleotides agree with TRBD2. Germline-derived CDR1 and CDR2 are SEHNR and FQNEAQ (reference sequence). The CDR3 is 15 amino acids. The junction had 4 bases not matched to a gene; V was cut back by 5 bases and J by 1 base. The chain's CDR3 is CASSHGGRGTDTQYF. DNA for the CDR3: TGTGCCAGCAGCCATGGCGGGAGGGGCACAGATACGCAGTATTTT.

This clonotype was seen ten or more times. This chain links TRBV2 with TRBJ1-1; unclear D gene. Trimming cost V 3 bases and J 8 bases, with 10 bases left between them. The germline V gene encodes CDR1 SNHLY and CDR2 FYNNEI. The CDR3 sequence is 12 residues long. The CDR3: CASSERYGEAFF. The CDR3 DNA follows: TGTGCCAGCAGTGAGCGGTATGGGGAAGCTTTCTTT.

There are a few counts of this clonotype. The chain links TRBV14 to TRBJ2-2; TRBD2 matches at 7 bases. The V gene end was trimmed by 2 bases and the J gene end by 4 bases; junction bases not matched to a gene: 1. Germline values: CDR1 SGHDN, CDR2 FVKESK. This CDR3 spans 14 amino acids. CDR3 nucleotides: TGTGCCAGCAGCCAATGGGGGGGCACCGGGGAGCTGTTTTTT. Its translation is CASSQWGGTGELFF.

This clonotype has at least ten counts. CDR3 protein: CASSPGTSAGELFF. The CDR3 nucleotides are TGCGCCAGCAGCCCCGGGACTAGCGCCGGGGAGCTGTTTTTT. The gene calls are TRBV5-1 and TRBJ2-2; 10 bases line up with TRBD2. Germline V gives CDR1 SGHRS, CDR2 YFSETQ. This CDR3 has 14 amino acids. J gave up 6 bases and V 4 bases, and 3 bases lay outside the gene matches.

This sequence joins TRBV28 and TRBJ2-2; 16 nucleotides match TRBD2. The CDR3 spans 15 residues. Germline values: CDR1 MDHEN, CDR2 SYDVKM. V shed 6 bases, J shed 7 bases, and the junction held 2 bases outside the gene matches. CDR3 in DNA: TGTGCCAGCAGAGGGACTAGCGGGAGGGGCGGGGAGCTGTTTTTT. Translated: CASRGTSGRGGELFF.

J is TRBJ2-2 and V is TRBV5-1; TRBD2 aligns across 16 bases. Per germline, CDR1 SGHRS and CDR2 YFSETQ. The CDR3 has 18 residues. The J segment lost 3 bases and the V segment lost 4 bases, leaving 6 bases of the junction unmatched. Here the CDR3 DNA reads TGCGCCAGCAGCACGGGACTAGCGGGAGGGCCTGACACCGGGGAGCTGTTTTTT. This gives the protein CASSTGLAGGPDTGELFF. The entire variable domain, with the rest obtained from reference TRBV5-1 and TRBJ2-2, is as follows: KAGVTQTPRYLIKTRGQQVTLSCSPISGHRSVSWYQQTPGQGLQFLFEYFSETQRNKGNFPGRFSGRQFSNSRSEMNVSTLELGDSALYLCASSTGLAGGPDTGELFFGEGSRLTVL.

This clonotype was observed many times. This sequence joins TRBV2 and TRBJ1-3; D is undetermined. From germline, CDR1 is SNHLY and CDR2 FYNNEI. The CDR3 consists of 12 residues. The V end lost 4 bases, the J end lost 3 bases, and 4 bases lay between the germline ends. The CDR3 is CASSGNGNTIYF. The CDR3 DNA sequence: TGTGCCAGCAGTGGGAATGGAAACACCATATATTTT. The complete variable domain, with remaining parts taken from reference TRBV2 and TRBJ1-3, reads EPEVTQTPSHQVTQMGQEVILRCVPISNHLYFYWYRQILGQKVEFLVSFYNNEISEKSEIFDDQFSVERPDGSNFTLKIRSTKLEDSAMYFCASSGNGNTIYFGEGSWLTVV.

The sample holds a few counts of this clonotype. The chain uses TRBV7-8 and TRBJ1-3; D is ambiguous. Per germline, CDR1 SGHVS and CDR2 FQNEAQ. Trimming cost V 6 bases and J 0 bases, with 15 bases left between them. There are 16 residues in the CDR3. This CDR3 reads CASSTARQLSGNTIYF. The CDR3 DNA reads as TGTGCCAGCAGTACAGCGCGACAACTCTCTGGAAACACCATATATTTT.

There are many counts of this clonotype. V usage is TRBV12-3 or TRBV12-4 and J usage is TRBJ1-5; 11 nucleotides match TRBD1. The CDR3 is made up of 15 amino acids. The V and J ends lost 3 bases and 4 bases, in that order; junction bases with no gene match: 2. CDR3 sequence reads: CASSFGQGANQPQHF. The CDR3, as DNA: TGTGCCAGCAGTTTCGGACAGGGGGCGAATCAGCCCCAGCATTTT.

This clonotype was counted a few times. The chain combines TRBV28 with TRBJ1-4; D call uncertain. The V gene lost 8 bases and the J gene lost 8 bases, with 15 bases spanning the gap. The germline V gene encodes CDR1 MDHEN and CDR2 SYDVKM. The CDR3 is 13 residues long. The CDR3 DNA sequence: TGTGCCAGCCAACGGGGAATGGGGGAAAAACTGTTTTTT. This encodes CASQRGMGEKLFF.

This clonotype came up many times. The rearrangement joins TRBV14 to TRBJ2-3; D is unresolved. The V end was cut by 0 bases, the J end by 4 bases, with 5 bases between. The germline gives CDR1 SGHDN, CDR2 FVKESK. This CDR3 is 13 amino acids long. The CDR3 nucleotides are TGTGCCAGCAGCCAAGATAGGGCAGATACGCAGTATTTT. Translation: CASSQDRADTQYF.